This TCR beta chain was observed in a study of CD8 T cells in Susac syndrome. Notes on the study in general: The authors acknowledged that the study's TCR sequencing and HLA analysis involved relatively few individuals.

Random-hexamer reverse transcription was applied to about 0.45 to 1 ug RNA. TCRdb called the immunoSEQ multiplex PCR reads again in MiXCR, with one record for every CDR3 protein. The sample contains tens of thousands of distinct CDR3 sequences, about 92% of which appear only once. Sequencing of TCR beta was performed on blood CD8+ and CD4+ T cells. The multiple sclerosis controls consisted of treatment-naive patients with relapsing-remitting disease, either stable or active. The CD8+ and CD4+ T cells were isolated magnetically using a negative isolation approach, whereas the TEMRA cells were enriched by FACS. Note on this clonotype: Its cognate antigen is unknown.

Germline CDR1 is MNHEY and CDR2 is SMNVEV (reference sequence). The CDR3 consists of 18 residues. Trimming cost V 5 bases and J 0 bases, with 23 bases left between them. The sequence derives from a human donor with multiple sclerosis. V usage is TRBV27 and J usage is TRBJ2-7; D may be TRBD2 (6 bases). The sample taken for sequencing was CD8+ T cells from PBMCs. The CDR3 loop reads CASSPQTTSGRFSYEQYF. The CDR3, as DNA: TGTGCCAGCAGTCCGCAAACGACTTCAGGGAGGTTCTCCTACGAGCAGTACTTC.